This T cell receptor beta chain was sequenced in a study of blood T cell repertoires in COVID-19. Generated by immunoSEQ multiplex PCR, the TCRdb table keeps only in-frame clones and is missing some. The data hold 200,000 to 250,000 clones, with approximately 85% observed a single time. Germline V gene sequence: CDR1 MNHEY, CDR2 SMNVEV (reference sequence). V lost 6 bases, J lost 4 bases, and 9 bases stayed unmatched. The CDR3 covers 15 residues. The origin of this receptor is a woman between 65 and 79 years old with COVID-19, enrolled during active disease. J is TRBJ2-7 and V is TRBV27; TRBD2 matches 10 bases. What was sequenced was peripheral blood. The CDR3 here is CASRLAAGGIYEQYF. Here the CDR3 DNA reads TGTGCCAGCAGACTGGCAGCGGGAGGGATTTACGAGCAGTACTTC.